This paragraph reports one T cell receptor beta chain. These data come from a study of blood T cell repertoires in COVID-19. In the study overall: Samples of COVID-19 (acute and convalescent) were obtained from the United States, Italy and Spain. Nucleic acid was either cDNA or gDNA, and it came from T cells, B-cell-depleted T cells, or PBMCs.

Measured with immunoSEQ multiplex PCR; TCRdb has only the in-frame clones, and not every one. Counted here are about 200,000 clones, around 94% occurring once; the ten biggest clones make up about 0.8%. This TCR was sampled from a man aged 25-40 years with COVID-19, enrolled during active disease. The specimen was peripheral blood.

This CDR3 is CASSDSGVVNTEAFF. In nucleotides, the CDR3 is TGTGCCAGCAGTGACTCAGGGGTGGTGAACACTGAAGCTTTCTTT. The chain is built from TRBV6-4 and TRBJ1-1; D might be TRBD1 (5 bases). This CDR3 spans 15 amino acids. The germline gives CDR1 MRHNA, CDR2 SNTAGT. Trimming took 0 bases from V and 0 from J, leaving 8 bases between them.